This T cell receptor beta chain was sequenced for a study of blood T cell repertoires in COVID-19. V dropped 8 bases and J dropped 7 bases, with 21 bases sitting between them. The CDR3 extends over 14 amino acids. The V gene's germline CDR1 is MDHEN and CDR2 SYDVKM. Participants were aged about 18 to 89 years from approximately 23 US areas. Clones were read by immunoSEQ multiplex PCR, and TCRdb kept only the in-frame ones, dropping some. The data show 290,000 or so clones, with more than 75% seen just once and roughly 3% held by the top ten. Sequenced input: PBMCs or T cells enriched from blood (not recorded which). The clonotype was recovered from a woman younger than 30 who had recovered from COVID-19. The chain links TRBV28 to TRBJ2-7, with a weak D call TRBD1 (5 bases). In DNA form, the CDR3 reads TGTGCCAGCCCCCCCACAGTGGGGCTGGTTGAGCAGTACTTC. Translation: CASPPTVGLVEQYF.